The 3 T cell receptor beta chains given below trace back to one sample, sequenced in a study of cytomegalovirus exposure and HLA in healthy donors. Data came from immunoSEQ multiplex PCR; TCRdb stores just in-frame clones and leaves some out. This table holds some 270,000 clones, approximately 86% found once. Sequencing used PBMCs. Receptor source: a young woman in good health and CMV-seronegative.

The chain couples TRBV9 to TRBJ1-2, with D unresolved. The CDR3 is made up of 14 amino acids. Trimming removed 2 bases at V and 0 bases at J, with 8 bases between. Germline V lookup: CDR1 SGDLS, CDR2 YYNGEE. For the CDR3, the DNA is TGTGCCAGCAGCGTTAGGGAGTCTAACTATGGCTACACCTTC. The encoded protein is CASSVRESNYGYTF.

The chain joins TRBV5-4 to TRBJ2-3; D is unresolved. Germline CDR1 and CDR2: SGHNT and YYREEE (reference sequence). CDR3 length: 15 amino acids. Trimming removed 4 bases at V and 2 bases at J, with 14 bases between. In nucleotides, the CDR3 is TGTGCCAGCAGCGTGAGGCGGATTGACACAGATACGCAGTATTTT. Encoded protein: CASSVRRIDTDTQYF.

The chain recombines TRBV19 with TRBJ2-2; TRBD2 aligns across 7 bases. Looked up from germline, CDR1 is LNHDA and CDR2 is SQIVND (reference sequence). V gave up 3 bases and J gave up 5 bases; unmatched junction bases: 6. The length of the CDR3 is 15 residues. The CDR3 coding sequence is TGTGCCAGTAGTATCTCTCTAGCGGTTACCGGGGAGCTGTTTTTT. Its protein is CASSISLAVTGELFF.